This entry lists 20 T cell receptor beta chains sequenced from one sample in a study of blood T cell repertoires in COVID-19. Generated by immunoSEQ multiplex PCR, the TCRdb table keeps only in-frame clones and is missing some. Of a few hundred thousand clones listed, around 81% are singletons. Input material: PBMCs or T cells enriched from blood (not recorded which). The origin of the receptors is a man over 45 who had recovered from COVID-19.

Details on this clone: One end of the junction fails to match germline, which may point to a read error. This CDR3 is CASSPRQGLEQYF. The CDR3, as DNA: TGTGCTAGCAGCCCACGACAGGGGCTCGAGCAGTACTTC. The rearrangement uses TRBV7-7 and TRBJ2-7; the match to TRBD1 covers 8 bases. The CDR3 contains 13 residues. Germline values: CDR1 SSHAT, CDR2 FNYEAQ (reference sequence).

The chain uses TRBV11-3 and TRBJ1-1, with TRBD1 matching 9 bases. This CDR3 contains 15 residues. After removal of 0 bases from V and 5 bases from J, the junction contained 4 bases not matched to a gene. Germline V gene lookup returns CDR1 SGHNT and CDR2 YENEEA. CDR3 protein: CASSLEGTGKTEAFF. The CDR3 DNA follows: TGTGCCAGCAGCTTAGAAGGGACAGGGAAAACTGAAGCTTTCTTT.

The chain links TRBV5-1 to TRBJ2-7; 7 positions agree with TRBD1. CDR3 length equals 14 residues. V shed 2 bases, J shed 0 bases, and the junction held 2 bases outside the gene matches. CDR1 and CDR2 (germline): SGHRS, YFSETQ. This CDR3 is CASSLQGISYEQYF. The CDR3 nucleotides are TGCGCCAGCAGCTTACAGGGGATCTCCTACGAGCAGTACTTC.

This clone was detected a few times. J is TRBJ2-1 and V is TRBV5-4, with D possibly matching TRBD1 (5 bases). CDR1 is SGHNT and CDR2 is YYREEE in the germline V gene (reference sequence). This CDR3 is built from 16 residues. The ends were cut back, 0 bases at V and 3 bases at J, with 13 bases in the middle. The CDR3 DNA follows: TGTGCCAGCAGCTTGGTACGCCAGGGCGGCTACAATGAGCAGTTCTTC. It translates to CASSLVRQGGYNEQFF.

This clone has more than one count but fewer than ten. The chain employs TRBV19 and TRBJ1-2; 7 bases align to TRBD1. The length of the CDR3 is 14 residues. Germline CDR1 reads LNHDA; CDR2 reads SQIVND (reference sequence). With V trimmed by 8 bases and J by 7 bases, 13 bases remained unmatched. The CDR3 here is CASGRQGSLVGYTF. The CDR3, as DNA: TGTGCCAGTGGCCGACAGGGTTCTTTAGTTGGCTACACCTTC.

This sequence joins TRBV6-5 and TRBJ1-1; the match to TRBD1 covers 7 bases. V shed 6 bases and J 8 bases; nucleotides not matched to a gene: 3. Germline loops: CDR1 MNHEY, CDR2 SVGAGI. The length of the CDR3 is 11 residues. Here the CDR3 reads CASRETGEAFF. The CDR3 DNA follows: TGTGCCAGCAGAGAGACAGGGGAAGCTTTCTTT.

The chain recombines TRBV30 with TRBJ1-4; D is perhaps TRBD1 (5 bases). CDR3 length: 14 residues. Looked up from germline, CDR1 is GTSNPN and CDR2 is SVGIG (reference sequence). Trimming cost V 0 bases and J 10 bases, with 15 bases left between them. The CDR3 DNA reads TGTGCCTGGAGTGTGAGGGGCGGCGGGGTAAAACTGTTTTTT. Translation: CAWSVRGGGVKLFF.

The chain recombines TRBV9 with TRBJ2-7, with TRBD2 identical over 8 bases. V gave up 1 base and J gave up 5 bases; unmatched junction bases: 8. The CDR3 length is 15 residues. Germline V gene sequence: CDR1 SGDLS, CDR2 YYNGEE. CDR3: CASSVQGAGAHEQYF. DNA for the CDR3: TGTGCCAGCAGCGTACAGGGAGCGGGAGCCCACGAGCAGTACTTC.

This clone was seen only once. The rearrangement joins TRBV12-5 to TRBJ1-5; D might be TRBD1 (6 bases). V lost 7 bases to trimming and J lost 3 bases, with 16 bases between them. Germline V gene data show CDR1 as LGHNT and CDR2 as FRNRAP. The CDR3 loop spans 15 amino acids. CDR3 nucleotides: TGTGCTAGTGCCCCCGGGGGGGCGGCCAATCAGCCCCAGCATTTT. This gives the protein CASAPGGAANQPQHF.

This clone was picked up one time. CDR3 nucleotide sequence: TGTGCCAGCAGCTTAGGGACTAGCGGAACCAATGAGCAGTTCTTC. It codes for CASSLGTSGTNEQFF. The rearrangement joins TRBV7-3 to TRBJ2-1, with 11 bases aligning to TRBD2. Germline CDR1 and CDR2: SGHTA and FQGTGA. This CDR3 region has 15 residues. J lost 6 bases, V lost 2 bases, and 3 bases had no gene match.

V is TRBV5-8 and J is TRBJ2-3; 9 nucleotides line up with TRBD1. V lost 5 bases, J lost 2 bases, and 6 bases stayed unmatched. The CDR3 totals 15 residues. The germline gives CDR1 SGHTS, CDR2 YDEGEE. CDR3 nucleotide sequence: TGTGCCAGCAGACTGGGACAGGGAAACACAGATACGCAGTATTTT. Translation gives CASRLGQGNTDTQYF.

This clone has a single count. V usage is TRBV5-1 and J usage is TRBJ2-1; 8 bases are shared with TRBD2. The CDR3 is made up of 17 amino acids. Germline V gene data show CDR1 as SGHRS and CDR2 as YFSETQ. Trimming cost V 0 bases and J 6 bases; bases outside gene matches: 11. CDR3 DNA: TGCGCCAGCAGCTTGGTAATACTAGCGGAGGGTAGCAATGAGCAGTTCTTC. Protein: CASSLVILAEGSNEQFF.

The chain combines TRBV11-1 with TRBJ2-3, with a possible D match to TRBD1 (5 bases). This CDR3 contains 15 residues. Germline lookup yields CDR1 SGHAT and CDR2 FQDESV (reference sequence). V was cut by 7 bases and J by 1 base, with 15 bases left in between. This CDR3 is CASKDRSRGTDTQYF. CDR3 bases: TGTGCCAGCAAGGACCGTAGCAGGGGCACAGATACGCAGTATTTT.

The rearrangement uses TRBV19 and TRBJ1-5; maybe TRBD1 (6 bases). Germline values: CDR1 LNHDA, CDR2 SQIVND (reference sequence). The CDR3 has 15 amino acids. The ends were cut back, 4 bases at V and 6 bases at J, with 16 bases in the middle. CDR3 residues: CASSNYREGFQPQHF. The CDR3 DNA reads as TGTGCCAGTAGTAATTACAGGGAGGGGTTTCAGCCCCAGCATTTT. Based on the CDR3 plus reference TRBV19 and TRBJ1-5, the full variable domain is DGGITQSPKYLFRKEGQNVTLSCEQNLNHDAMYWYRQDPGQGLRLIYYSQIVNDFQKGDIAEGYSVSREKKESFPLTVTSAQKNPTAFYLCASSNYREGFQPQHFGDGTRLSIL.

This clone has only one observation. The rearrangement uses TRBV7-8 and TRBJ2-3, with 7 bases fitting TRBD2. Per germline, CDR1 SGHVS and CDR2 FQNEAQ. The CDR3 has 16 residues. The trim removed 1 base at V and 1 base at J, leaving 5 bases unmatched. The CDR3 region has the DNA TGTGCCAGCAGCTTAGAACGGGGGGTACGCACAGATACGCAGTATTTT. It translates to CASSLERGVRTDTQYF. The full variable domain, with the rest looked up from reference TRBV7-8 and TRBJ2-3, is GAGVSQSPRYKVAKRGQDVALRCDPISGHVSLFWYQQALGQGPEFLTYFQNEAQLDKSGLPSDRFFAERPEGSVSTLKIQRTQQEDSAVYLCASSLERGVRTDTQYFGPGTRLTVL.

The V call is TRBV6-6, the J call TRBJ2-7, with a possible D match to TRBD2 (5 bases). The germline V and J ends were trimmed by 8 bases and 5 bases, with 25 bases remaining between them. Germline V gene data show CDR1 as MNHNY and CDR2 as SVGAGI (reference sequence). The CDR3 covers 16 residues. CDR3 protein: CASGPGGGPSVHEQYF. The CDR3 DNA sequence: TGTGCCAGCGGACCGGGCGGCGGGCCCTCCGTCCACGAGCAGTACTTC.

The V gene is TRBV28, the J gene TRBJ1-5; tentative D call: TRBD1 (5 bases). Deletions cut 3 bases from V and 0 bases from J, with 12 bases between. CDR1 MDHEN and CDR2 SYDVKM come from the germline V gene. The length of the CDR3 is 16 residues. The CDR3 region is CASSFYGTGSNQPQHF. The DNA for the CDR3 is TGTGCCAGCAGTTTTTATGGCACAGGTAGCAATCAGCCCCAGCATTTT.

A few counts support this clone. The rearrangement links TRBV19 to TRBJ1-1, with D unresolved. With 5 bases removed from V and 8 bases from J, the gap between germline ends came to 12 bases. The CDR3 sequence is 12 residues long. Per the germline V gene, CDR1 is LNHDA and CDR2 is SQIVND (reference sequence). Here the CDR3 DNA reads TGTGCCAGTAGTGTCGTTTCTAGCGAAGCTTTCTTT. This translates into CASSVVSSEAFF.

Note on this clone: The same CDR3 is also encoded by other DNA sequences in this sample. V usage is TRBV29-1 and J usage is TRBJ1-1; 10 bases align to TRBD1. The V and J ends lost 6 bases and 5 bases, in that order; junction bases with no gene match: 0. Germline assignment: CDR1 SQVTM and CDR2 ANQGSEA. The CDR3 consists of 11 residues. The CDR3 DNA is TGCAGCGTGGGACAGGGGACTGAAGCTTTCTTT. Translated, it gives CSVGQGTEAFF.

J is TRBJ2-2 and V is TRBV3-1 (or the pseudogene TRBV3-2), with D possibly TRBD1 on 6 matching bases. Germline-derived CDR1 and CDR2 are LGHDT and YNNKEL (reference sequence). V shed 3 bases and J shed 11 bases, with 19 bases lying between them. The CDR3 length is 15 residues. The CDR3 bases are TGTGCCAGCAGCCAGGGGCTAAGACAGGTCGGAGAGCTGTTTTTT. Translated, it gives CASSQGLRQVGELFF.